The rows below give T cell receptor beta chains drawn from one sample of a study of CD8 T cells in ankylosing spondylitis. TCRdb independently ran MiXCR on the 5' RACE reads; one entry per CDR3 protein. Of hundreds of thousands of distinct CDR3 sequences listed, approximately 17% were seen once; the top ten hold approximately 0.93%. The sample taken for sequencing was blood, either unsorted or a sorted T cell fraction (not recorded which). The receptors were gathered from a male donor with ankylosing spondylitis. Both conserved end residues are part of each CDR3. A D gene is named only where the DNA matches it firmly. Some rows mark clone size as missing; the rest say once, few, many or name a class of expanded clone.

abundance	d_gene	v_gene	j_gene	CDR3nt	CDR3aa
few	TRBD2	TRBV10-3	TRBJ2-1	TGTGCCATCAGTCCTAGCGGGGGACACAATGAGCAGTTCTTC	CAISPSGGHNEQFF
NA	NA	TRBV12-3/TRBV12-4	TRBJ1-2	TGTGCCAGCAGTTTCCAGACGGGAAACTATGGCTACACCTTC	CASSFQTGNYGYTF
NA	NA	TRBV9	TRBJ2-3	TGTGCCAGCAGCCAAACAGGACGAGGTGCAGATACGCAGTATTTT	CASSQTGRGADTQYF
NA	NA	TRBV12-3/TRBV12-4	TRBJ1-5	TGTGCCAGCAGTTTTGGGGGGAGAAGCAATCAGCCCCAGCATTTT	CASSFGGRSNQPQHF
few	TRBD1	TRBV15	TRBJ1-1	TGTGCCACCAGCAGAGAAGAAAGCCGGGACAGTGAAGCTTTCTTT	CATSREESRDSEAFF
few	TRBD1	TRBV20-1	TRBJ1-4	TGCAGTGCTAGAGTTCCCCTGAGGGGGCCAACTAATGAAAAACTGTTTTTT	CSARVPLRGPTNEKLFF
few	TRBD1	TRBV6-2/TRBV6-3	TRBJ2-7	TGTGCCAGCAGACCCAGCGCCGGACAGGCTACGCGCATCCGGGCCTACGAGCAGTACTTC	CASRPSAGQATRIRAYEQYF
NA	NA	TRBV9	TRBJ1-3	TGTGCCAGCAGCTCCACTGTCGGGTCGGTAGGAAACACCATATATTTT	CASSSTVGSVGNTIYF
NA	NA	TRBV6-1	TRBJ1-1	TGTGCCAGCAGAGCCTTTCCGGGGATACCCAACACTGAAGCTTTCTTT	CASRAFPGIPNTEAFF
NA	TRBD1	TRBV29-1	TRBJ2-1	TGCAGCGTCGATGGGACAGGGGTTGAAAATGAGCAGTTCTTC	CSVDGTGVENEQFF